This T cell receptor beta chain was retrieved from a study of cytomegalovirus exposure and HLA in healthy donors. Study-wide background: Earlier findings included about 120 million unique TCR beta sequences obtained from 150 million to 200 million T cells. The study, taken as a whole, reports: Follow-up analysis later connected one missense variant in DCLRE1C with trimming of TCR beta V- and J-genes.

Germline CDR1 SGDLS, CDR2 YYNGEE. CDR3 length: 13 residues. The V gene lost 4 bases and the J gene lost 4 bases, with 8 bases spanning the gap. As regards this clone: Its antigen is not identified.

Nominally healthy donors were sampled, though unrecorded immune exposures were likely. 13 Jbeta primers and 60 Vbeta primers were used for the PCR. Clones were read by immunoSEQ multiplex PCR, and TCRdb kept only the in-frame ones, dropping some. Here the sample spans approximately 130,000 clones, roughly 86% being singletons. Material: PBMCs. The J gene is TRBJ2-2, the V gene TRBV9; D unclear. The receptor was isolated from a man aged 18 to 29 in good health and CMV-seronegative. The CDR3 bases are TGTGCCAGCAGCTCTACTGCCACCGGGGAGCTGTTTTTT. Translation: CASSSTATGELFF.